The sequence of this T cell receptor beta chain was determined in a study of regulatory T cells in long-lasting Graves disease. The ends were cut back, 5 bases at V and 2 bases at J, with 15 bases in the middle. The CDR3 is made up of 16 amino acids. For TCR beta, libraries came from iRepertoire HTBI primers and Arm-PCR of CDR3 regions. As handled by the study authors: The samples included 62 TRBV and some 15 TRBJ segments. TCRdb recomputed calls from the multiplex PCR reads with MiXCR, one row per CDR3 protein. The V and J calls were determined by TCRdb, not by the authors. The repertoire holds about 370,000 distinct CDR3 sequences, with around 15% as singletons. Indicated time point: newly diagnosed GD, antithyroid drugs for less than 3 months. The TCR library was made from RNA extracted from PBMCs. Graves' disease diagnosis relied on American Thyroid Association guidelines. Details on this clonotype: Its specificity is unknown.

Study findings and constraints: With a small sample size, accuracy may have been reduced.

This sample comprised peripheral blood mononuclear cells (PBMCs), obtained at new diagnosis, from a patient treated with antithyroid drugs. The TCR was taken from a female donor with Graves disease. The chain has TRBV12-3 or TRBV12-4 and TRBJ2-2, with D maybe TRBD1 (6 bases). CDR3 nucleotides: TGTGCCAGCAGTGGCAGGGGAGTGGGTAACACCGGGGAGCTGTTTTTT. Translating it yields CASSGRGVGNTGELFF.